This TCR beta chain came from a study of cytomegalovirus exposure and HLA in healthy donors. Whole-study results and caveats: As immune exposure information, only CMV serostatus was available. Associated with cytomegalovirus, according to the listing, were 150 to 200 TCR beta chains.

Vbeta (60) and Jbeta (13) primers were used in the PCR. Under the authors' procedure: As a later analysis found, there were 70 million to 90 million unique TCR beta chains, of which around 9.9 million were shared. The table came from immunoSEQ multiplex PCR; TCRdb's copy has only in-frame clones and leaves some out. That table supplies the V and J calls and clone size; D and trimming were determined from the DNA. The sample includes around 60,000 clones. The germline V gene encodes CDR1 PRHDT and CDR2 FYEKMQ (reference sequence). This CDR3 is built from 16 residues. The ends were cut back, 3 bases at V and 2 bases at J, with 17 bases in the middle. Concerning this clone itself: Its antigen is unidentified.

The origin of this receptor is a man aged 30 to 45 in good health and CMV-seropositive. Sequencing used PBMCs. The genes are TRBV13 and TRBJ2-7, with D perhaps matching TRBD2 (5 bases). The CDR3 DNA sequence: TGTGCCAGCAGCTTTGGTCAAGGACTCCACCCCTACGAGCAGTACTTC. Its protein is CASSFGQGLHPYEQYF.